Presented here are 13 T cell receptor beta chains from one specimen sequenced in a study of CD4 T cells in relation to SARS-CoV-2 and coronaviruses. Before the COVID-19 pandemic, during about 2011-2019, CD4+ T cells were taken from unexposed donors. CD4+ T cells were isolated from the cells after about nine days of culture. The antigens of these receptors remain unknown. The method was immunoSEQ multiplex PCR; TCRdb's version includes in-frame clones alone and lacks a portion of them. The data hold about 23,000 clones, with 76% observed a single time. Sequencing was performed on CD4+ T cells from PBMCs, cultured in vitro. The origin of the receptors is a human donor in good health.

The CDR3 nucleotides are TGCGCCAGCAGCTCGGGACAGGGTGCGGAAAAACTGTTTTTT. Its protein product is CASSSGQGAEKLFF. This chain uses TRBV5-1 with TRBJ1-4; 9 bases match TRBD1. Germline loops: CDR1 SGHRS, CDR2 YFSETQ. V trimming: 3 bases; J trimming: 8 bases; junction bases outside the gene matches: 5. This CDR3 spans 14 amino acids.

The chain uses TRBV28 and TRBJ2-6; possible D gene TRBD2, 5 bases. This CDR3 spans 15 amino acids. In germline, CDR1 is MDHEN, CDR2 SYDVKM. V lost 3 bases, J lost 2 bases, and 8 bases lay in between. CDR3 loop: CASSFLRAGANVLTF. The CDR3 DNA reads TGTGCCAGCAGTTTCTTGAGGGCTGGGGCCAACGTCCTGACTTTC.

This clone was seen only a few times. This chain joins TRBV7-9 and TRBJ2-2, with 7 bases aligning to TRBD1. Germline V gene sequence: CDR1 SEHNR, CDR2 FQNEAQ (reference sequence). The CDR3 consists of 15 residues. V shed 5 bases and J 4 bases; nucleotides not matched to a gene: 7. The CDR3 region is CASSRQGSGTGELFF. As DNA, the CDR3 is TGTGCCAGCAGCAGACAGGGTTCGGGCACCGGGGAGCTGTTTTTT.

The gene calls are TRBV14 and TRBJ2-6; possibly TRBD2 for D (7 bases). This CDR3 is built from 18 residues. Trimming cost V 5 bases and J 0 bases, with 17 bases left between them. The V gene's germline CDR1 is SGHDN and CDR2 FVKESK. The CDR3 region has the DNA TGTGCCAGCAGCAAAGGGGGGGGCATCAACTCTGGGGCCAACGTCCTGACTTTC. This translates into CASSKGGGINSGANVLTF.

The CDR3 DNA sequence: TGTGCCAGCAGCTTTAGAGAGGAAGCTTTCTTT. Its translation: CASSFREEAFF. The genes are TRBV5-6 and TRBJ1-1, with no clear D. This CDR3 has 11 residues. V was pared by 2 bases and J by 8 bases, with 7 bases between. Germline loops: CDR1 SGHDT, CDR2 YYEEEE. Together with reference TRBV5-6 and TRBJ1-1, the CDR3 gives the full variable domain: DAGVTQSPTHLIKTRGQQVTLRCSPKSGHDTVSWYQQALGQGPQFIFQYYEEEERQRGNFPDRFSGHQFPNYSSELNVNALLLGDSALYLCASSFREEAFFGQGTRLTVV.

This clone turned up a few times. The CDR3 loop is CATSDSGQPQHF. The DNA for the CDR3 is TGTGCCACCAGTGATTCGGGTCAGCCCCAGCATTTT. The J gene is TRBJ1-5, the V gene TRBV24-1; D gene uncertain. Germline loops: CDR1 KGHDR, CDR2 SFDVKD. The CDR3 runs 12 residues. V lost 2 bases and J 6 bases, leaving 4 bases between the germline ends.

DNA for the CDR3: TGCGCCAGCAGCTTGGTAGCGTATCAAGATACGCAGTATTTT. This codes for CASSLVAYQDTQYF. This rearrangement joins TRBV5-1 to TRBJ2-3, with a tentative D call TRBD2 (5 bases). Per the germline V gene, CDR1 is SGHRS and CDR2 is YFSETQ. Deletions cut 0 bases from V and 5 bases from J, with 10 bases between. CDR3 length equals 14 residues.

The chain's CDR3 is CASRMRDRGDEQFF. For the CDR3, the DNA is TGTGCCAGTAGGATGCGGGACAGGGGCGATGAGCAGTTCTTC. This chain joins TRBV19 and TRBJ2-1, with 10 nucleotides matching TRBD1. V was clipped by 6 bases and J by 8 bases; unmatched bases: 7. CDR1 is LNHDA, CDR2 SQIVND, per germline (reference sequence). This CDR3 comprises 14 residues.

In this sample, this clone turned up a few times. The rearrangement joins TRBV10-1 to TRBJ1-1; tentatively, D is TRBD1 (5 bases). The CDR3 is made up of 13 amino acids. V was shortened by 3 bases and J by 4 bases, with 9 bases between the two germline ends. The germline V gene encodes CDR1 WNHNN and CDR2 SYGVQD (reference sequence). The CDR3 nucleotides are TGCGCCAGCAGTGATACGGGGGGCACTGAAGCTTTCTTT. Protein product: CASSDTGGTEAFF.

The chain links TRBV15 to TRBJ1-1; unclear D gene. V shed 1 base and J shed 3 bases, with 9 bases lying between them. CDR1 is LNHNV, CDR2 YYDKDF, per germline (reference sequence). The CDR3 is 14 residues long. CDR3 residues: CATSRVEMDTEAFF. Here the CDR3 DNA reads TGTGCCACCAGCAGAGTTGAAATGGACACTGAAGCTTTCTTT.

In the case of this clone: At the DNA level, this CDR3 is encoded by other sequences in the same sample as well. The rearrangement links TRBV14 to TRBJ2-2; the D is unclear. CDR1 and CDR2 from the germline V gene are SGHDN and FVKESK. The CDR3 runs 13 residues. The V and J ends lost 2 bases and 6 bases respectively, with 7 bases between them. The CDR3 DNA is TGTGCCAGCAGCCAATTAGGGCCCGGGGAGCTGTTTTTT. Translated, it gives CASSQLGPGELFF.

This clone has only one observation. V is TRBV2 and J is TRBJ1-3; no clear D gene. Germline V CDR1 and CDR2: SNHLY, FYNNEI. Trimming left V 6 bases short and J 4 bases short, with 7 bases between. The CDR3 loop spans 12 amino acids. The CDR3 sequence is CASRQGGNTIYF. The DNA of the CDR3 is TGTGCCAGCAGGCAAGGGGGAAACACCATATATTTT.

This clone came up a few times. CDR3 sequence (DNA): TGTGCCAGCAGCCAAAGGTACGGGGGGCGGAATGAAAAACTGTTTTTT. Its translation is CASSQRYGGRNEKLFF. J is TRBJ1-4 and V is TRBV3-1 (or the pseudogene TRBV3-2), with a weak D call TRBD1 (6 bases). CDR3 length equals 16 residues. Germline V gene sequence: CDR1 LGHDT, CDR2 YNNKEL (reference sequence). V lost 2 bases to trimming and J lost 5 bases, with 15 bases between them.